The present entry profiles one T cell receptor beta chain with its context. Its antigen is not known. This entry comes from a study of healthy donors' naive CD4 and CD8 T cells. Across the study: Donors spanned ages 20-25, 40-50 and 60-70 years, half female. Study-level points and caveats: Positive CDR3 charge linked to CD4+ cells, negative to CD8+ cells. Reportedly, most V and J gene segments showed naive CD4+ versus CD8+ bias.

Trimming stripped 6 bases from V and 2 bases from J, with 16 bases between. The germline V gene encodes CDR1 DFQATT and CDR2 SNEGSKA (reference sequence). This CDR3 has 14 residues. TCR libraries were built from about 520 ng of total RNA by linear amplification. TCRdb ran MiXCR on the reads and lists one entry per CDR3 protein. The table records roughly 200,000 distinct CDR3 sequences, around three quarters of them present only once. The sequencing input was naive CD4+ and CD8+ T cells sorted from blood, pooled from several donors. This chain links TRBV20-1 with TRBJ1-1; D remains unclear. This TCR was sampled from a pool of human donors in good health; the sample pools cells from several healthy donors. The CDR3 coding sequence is TGCAGTGCCTTCAAAGGCGCTGGTAACACTGAAGCTTTCTTT. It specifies CSAFKGAGNTEAFF.